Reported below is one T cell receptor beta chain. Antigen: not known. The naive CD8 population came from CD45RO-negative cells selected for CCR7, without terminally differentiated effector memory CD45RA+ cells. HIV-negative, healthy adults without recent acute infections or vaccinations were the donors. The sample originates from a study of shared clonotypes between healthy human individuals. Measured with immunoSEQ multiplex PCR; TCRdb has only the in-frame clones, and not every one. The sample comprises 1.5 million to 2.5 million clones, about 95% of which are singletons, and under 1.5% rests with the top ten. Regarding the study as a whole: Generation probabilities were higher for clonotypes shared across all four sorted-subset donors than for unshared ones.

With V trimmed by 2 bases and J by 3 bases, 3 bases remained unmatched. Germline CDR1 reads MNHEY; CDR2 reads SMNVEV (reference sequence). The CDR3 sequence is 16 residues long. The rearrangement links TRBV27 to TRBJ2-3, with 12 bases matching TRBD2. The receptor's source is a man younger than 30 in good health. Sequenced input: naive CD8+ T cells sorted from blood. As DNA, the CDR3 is TGTGCCAGCAGTTTAGCGACTAGCGGGAGTACAGATACGCAGTATTTT. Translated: CASSLATSGSTDTQYF.